Each of the 30 T cell receptor beta chains below was sequenced from the same sample in a study of blood T cell repertoires in COVID-19. Repertoires were generated with immunoSEQ multiplex PCR, while TCRdb's copy carries only in-frame clones and drops some. The sample shows fewer than 200,000 clones, approximately 80% of them seen only once. Sequencing was done on a sample of peripheral blood. These receptors were obtained from a man aged 55 to 70 with acute or convalescent COVID-19.

The chain employs TRBV24-1 and TRBJ2-2; a weak D match, TRBD1 (5 bases). Trimming stripped 1 base from V and 0 bases from J, with 8 bases between. This CDR3 spans 16 amino acids. The germline CDR1 and CDR2 sequences are KGHDR and SFDVKD. Here the CDR3 reads CATSDFGRANTGELFF. The DNA for the CDR3 is TGTGCCACCAGTGATTTTGGCAGGGCGAACACCGGGGAGCTGTTTTTT.

Only one count was recorded for this clone. The CDR3: CASSSSSAYEQYF. CDR3 nucleotide sequence: TGTGCCAGCAGCTCCTCTAGTGCCTACGAGCAGTACTTC. The chain joins TRBV7-2 to TRBJ2-7; D call uncertain. Per germline, CDR1 SGHTA and CDR2 FQGNSA. This CDR3 region has 13 residues. Trimming took 4 bases from V and 2 from J, leaving 9 bases between them. Combining the CDR3 with reference TRBV7-2 and TRBJ2-7 gives the whole variable domain GAGVSQSPSNKVTEKGKDVELRCDPISGHTALYWYRQSLGQGLEFLIYFQGNSAPDKSGLPSDRFSAERTGGSVSTLTIQRTQQEDSAVYLCASSSSSAYEQYFGPGTRLTVT.

V gene TRBV11-2 combines with J gene TRBJ2-7, with a weak D call TRBD2 (6 bases). Germline V gene lookup returns CDR1 SGHAT and CDR2 FQNNGV. V was trimmed by 6 bases and J by 1 base, leaving 16 bases between them. CDR3 size: 15 residues. The DNA of the CDR3 is TGTGCCAGCAGGCACCCGGGACTGCAGTCCTACGAGCAGTACTTC. Protein sequence: CASRHPGLQSYEQYF.

V gene TRBV30 combines with J gene TRBJ2-1, with D possibly matching TRBD2 (6 bases). V was trimmed by 4 bases and J by 5 bases, leaving 18 bases between them. Per the germline V gene, CDR1 is GTSNPN and CDR2 is SVGIG (reference sequence). The CDR3 runs to 15 residues. The chain's CDR3 is CAWTRGLAGNNEQFF. CDR3 nucleotide sequence: TGTGCCTGGACCCGGGGTCTGGCGGGAAACAATGAGCAGTTCTTC. Together with reference TRBV30 and TRBJ2-1, the CDR3 gives the full variable domain: SQTIHQWPATLVQPVGSPLSLECTVEGTSNPNLYWYRQAAGRGLQLLFYSVGIGQISSEVPQNLSASRPQDRQFILSSKKLLLSDSGFYLCAWTRGLAGNNEQFFGPGTRLTVL.

V is TRBV2 and J is TRBJ1-4; no clear D gene. Trimming shortened V by 5 bases and J by 8 bases, and 9 bases separated the two germline ends. CDR1 is SNHLY, CDR2 FYNNEI, per germline. This CDR3 has 12 amino acids. This CDR3 reads CASSSMEEKLFF. The CDR3 region has the DNA TGTGCCAGCAGTTCCATGGAGGAAAAACTGTTTTTT.

This clone was observed once. The rearrangement joins TRBV6-2 or TRBV6-3 to TRBJ2-7, with D perhaps TRBD1 (8 bases). In germline, CDR1 is MNHEY, CDR2 SVGEGT. Trimming took off 5 bases at V and 3 bases at J, with 17 bases between the two ends. The length of the CDR3 is 15 residues. For the CDR3, the DNA is TGTGCCAGCAGTCTCCTGGACAGGGAGGGCTACGAGCAGTACTTC. Protein: CASSLLDREGYEQYF.

This clone appeared a few times. This chain uses TRBV7-9 with TRBJ2-5, with 7 bases fitting TRBD2. Germline-derived CDR1 and CDR2 are SEHNR and FQNEAQ (reference sequence). V lost 5 bases to trimming and J lost 4 bases; unmatched junction nucleotides: 4. This CDR3 is built from 13 residues. CDR3 loop: CASSPTSRETQYF. The CDR3 nucleotides are TGTGCCAGCAGCCCGACTAGCCGAGAGACCCAGTACTTC.

This chain joins TRBV6-1 and TRBJ1-5; D gene ambiguous. Germline V CDR1 and CDR2: MNHNS, SASEGT. CDR3 length: 14 amino acids. V was cut by 1 base and J by 3 bases, with 7 bases left in between. The CDR3 region is CASSEVRNNQPQHF. The DNA for the CDR3 is TGTGCCAGCAGTGAAGTGAGAAACAATCAGCCCCAGCATTTT.

The chain couples TRBV2 to TRBJ1-3, with D tentatively TRBD1 (5 bases). In germline, CDR1 is SNHLY, CDR2 FYNNEI. The length of the CDR3 is 15 residues. V lost 4 bases and J lost 3, with 13 bases in between. DNA of the CDR3: TGTGCCAGCAGTGCAAAGAGGGGAGGTGGAAACACCATATATTTT. Its translation is CASSAKRGGGNTIYF. Drawing the rest from reference TRBV2 and TRBJ1-3, the complete variable domain is EPEVTQTPSHQVTQMGQEVILRCVPISNHLYFYWYRQILGQKVEFLVSFYNNEISEKSEIFDDQFSVERPDGSNFTLKIRSTKLEDSAMYFCASSAKRGGGNTIYFGEGSWLTVV.

The chain uses TRBV6-1 and TRBJ1-2, with 10 bases that match TRBD1. The V gene's germline CDR1 is MNHNS and CDR2 SASEGT. V was pared by 1 base and J by 0 bases, with 20 bases of the junction left unmatched. The CDR3 is 22 residues long. CDR3 in DNA: TGTGCCAGCAGTGAAGGAGGGGAGACAGGGGGCCGTCATCCGGCGGCTAACTATGGCTACACCTTC. Translated, it gives CASSEGGETGGRHPAANYGYTF.

The chain employs TRBV5-1 and TRBJ2-5; tentative D call: TRBD1 (6 bases). The germline V gene encodes CDR1 SGHRS and CDR2 YFSETQ. This CDR3 is 13 amino acids long. V was pared by 4 bases and J by 3 bases, with 10 bases between. The CDR3 is CASSVQGEETQYF. CDR3 in DNA: TGCGCCAGCAGCGTACAGGGCGAAGAGACCCAGTACTTC.

The V gene is TRBV5-1, the J gene TRBJ2-7; D may be TRBD1 (6 bases). The germline gives CDR1 SGHRS, CDR2 YFSETQ. The germline V and J ends were trimmed by 3 bases and 2 bases, with 12 bases remaining between them. CDR3 length: 14 amino acids. CDR3 DNA sequence: TGCGCCAGCAGCTATACAGGGCGGGCCTACGAGCAGTACTTC. Its translation: CASSYTGRAYEQYF.

This chain joins TRBV10-3 and TRBJ2-3; 7 nucleotides align to TRBD1. Germline loops: CDR1 ENHRY, CDR2 SYGVKD. With V trimmed by 5 bases and J by 0 bases, 8 bases remained unmatched. The CDR3 loop spans 16 amino acids. As DNA, the CDR3 is TGTGCCATCAGTTCCCGGGACAGCTCTAGCACAGATACGCAGTATTTT. Protein: CAISSRDSSSTDTQYF.

The V and J genes are TRBV19 and TRBJ1-5; 10 bases agree with TRBD1. V lost 5 bases, J lost 6 bases, and 7 bases stayed unmatched. Germline V CDR1 and CDR2: LNHDA, SQIVND (reference sequence). The CDR3 covers 15 residues. Here the CDR3 DNA reads TGTGCCAGTAGTTCCCGGGACAGGGGAGCTCAGCCCCAGCATTTT. This gives the protein CASSSRDRGAQPQHF.

The chain recombines TRBV19 with TRBJ2-1; D is unresolved. This CDR3 is 15 amino acids long. V was clipped by 4 bases and J by 4 bases, with 14 bases between them. Germline-derived CDR1 and CDR2 are LNHDA and SQIVND (reference sequence). The CDR3 loop is CASSSARQDYNEQFF. The DNA for the CDR3 is TGTGCCAGTAGTAGCGCTAGGCAAGATTACAATGAGCAGTTCTTC.

Turning to this clone: Sequence at one end of the junction differs from germline and may be a read error. V usage is TRBV28 and J usage is TRBJ1-6; tentative D call: TRBD1 (6 bases). Germline assignment: CDR1 MDHEN and CDR2 SYDVKM. The CDR3 is 14 amino acids. In DNA form, the CDR3 reads TGTGCCAGCAGCCCTACAGGGACTAATTCACCCCTCCATTTT. This gives the protein CASSPTGTNSPLHF.

This clone was recorded only once. The V call is TRBV6-1, the J call TRBJ2-5; possibly TRBD1 for D (6 bases). CDR3 size: 15 residues. Trimming removed 1 base from V and 1 base from J, with 10 bases in between. The V gene's germline CDR1 is MNHNS and CDR2 SASEGT. This chain's CDR3 is CASSEGGRAQETQYF. CDR3 sequence (DNA): TGTGCCAGCAGTGAAGGGGGGCGGGCCCAAGAGACCCAGTACTTC.

This chain links TRBV9 with TRBJ2-2; 7 bases fit TRBD2. CDR1 and CDR2 from the germline V gene are SGDLS and YYNGEE. This CDR3 region has 15 residues. The V and J ends lost 2 bases and 1 base, in that order; junction bases with no gene match: 2. This chain's CDR3 is CASSVRGRNTGELFF. The CDR3 DNA sequence: TGTGCCAGCAGCGTGCGGGGGAGGAACACCGGGGAGCTGTTTTTT. Together with reference TRBV9 and TRBJ2-2, the CDR3 gives the full variable domain: DSGVTQTPKHLITATGQRVTLRCSPRSGDLSVYWYQQSLDQGLQFLIQYYNGEERAKGNILERFSAQQFPDLHSELNLSSLELGDSALYFCASSVRGRNTGELFFGEGSRLTVL.

V usage is TRBV10-3 and J usage is TRBJ1-2; the D gene is possibly TRBD1 (5 bases). Germline V gene lookup returns CDR1 ENHRY and CDR2 SYGVKD. V gave up 6 bases and J gave up 4 bases, with 15 bases separating them. This CDR3 comprises 14 residues. Written as DNA, the CDR3 is TGTGCCATCAGCGTGGGAGGTGGGACCTATGGCTACACCTTC. Translation gives CAISVGGGTYGYTF.

In its sample, this clone was seen a few times. V gene TRBV12-5 combines with J gene TRBJ2-3; D is perhaps TRBD1 (6 bases). V lost 4 bases, J lost 0 bases, and 17 bases lay in between. CDR1 is LGHNT, CDR2 FRNRAP, per germline. The CDR3 has 17 amino acids. In nucleotides, the CDR3 is TGTGCTAGTGGTTCCACCCCAACAGGGCTGAGCACAGATACGCAGTATTTT. The encoded protein is CASGSTPTGLSTDTQYF. Filled out from reference TRBV12-5 and TRBJ2-3, the complete variable domain reads DARVTQTPRHKVTEMGQEVTMRCQPILGHNTVFWYRQTMMQGLELLAYFRNRAPLDDSGMPKDRFSAEMPDATLATLKIQPSEPRDSAVYFCASGSTPTGLSTDTQYFGPGTRLTVL.

This chain joins TRBV5-6 and TRBJ1-5; 7 nucleotides agree with TRBD1. With V trimmed by 0 bases and J by 0 bases, 3 bases remained unmatched. In germline, CDR1 is SGHDT, CDR2 YYEEEE. The CDR3 is 16 residues long. Here the CDR3 reads CASSLEGQLSNQPQHF. CDR3 nucleotides: TGTGCCAGCAGCTTGGAGGGACAGCTTAGCAATCAGCCCCAGCATTTT.

This chain uses TRBV7-2 with TRBJ2-1; 7 nucleotides match TRBD2. The V segment lost 0 bases and the J segment 10 bases; nucleotides outside the gene matches: 12. CDR1 SGHTA and CDR2 FQGNSA come from the germline V gene. The CDR3 has 16 residues. The CDR3 region is CASSLAVWGSGAEQFF. CDR3 DNA: TGTGCCAGCAGCTTAGCCGTCTGGGGGAGCGGGGCAGAGCAGTTCTTC.

V and J are TRBV4-1 and TRBJ1-2, with D uncertain. The length of the CDR3 is 16 residues. CDR1 and CDR2 (germline): MGHRA, YSYEKL. The V end was cut by 4 bases, the J end by 5 bases, with 20 bases between. The CDR3 DNA sequence: TGCGCCAGCAGCCTCGTCGTAGCGCAGGAAGCTTATGGCTACACCTTC. This codes for CASSLVVAQEAYGYTF.

This rearrangement joins TRBV7-9 to TRBJ2-3, with 12 nucleotides matching TRBD1. This CDR3 comprises 16 residues. The germline CDR1 and CDR2 sequences are SEHNR and FQNEAQ (reference sequence). J was trimmed by 6 bases and V by 5 bases; bases with no gene match: 9. The CDR3: CASSHRDRGRWDTQYF. The CDR3 DNA sequence: TGTGCCAGCAGCCACCGGGACAGGGGGCGGTGGGATACGCAGTATTTT.

Concerning this clone itself: At the DNA level, this CDR3 is encoded by other sequences in the same sample as well. CDR3 nucleotide sequence: TGTGCCAGCAGTGCCCAGGGGAACACTGAAGCTTTCTTT. This sequence encodes CASSAQGNTEAFF. The rearrangement uses TRBV27 and TRBJ1-1, with D maybe TRBD1 (5 bases). CDR3 length equals 13 residues. Trimming took 5 bases from V and 1 from J, leaving 8 bases between them. The germline CDR1 and CDR2 sequences are MNHEY and SMNVEV (reference sequence).

The sample holds one count of this clone. The rearrangement joins TRBV24-1 to TRBJ2-5; 11 nucleotides line up with TRBD2. Germline V lookup: CDR1 KGHDR, CDR2 SFDVKD. The CDR3 contains 17 residues. The V and J ends lost 4 bases and 1 base, in that order; junction bases with no gene match: 7. The CDR3 spells CATSDALAGGPQETQYF. The CDR3 coding sequence is TGTGCCACCAGTGACGCTCTAGCGGGAGGACCCCAAGAGACCCAGTACTTC.

V and J are TRBV11-2 and TRBJ1-2, with D hard to call. CDR1 is SGHAT and CDR2 is FQNNGV in the germline V gene. CDR3 size: 11 residues. Trimming shortened V by 5 bases and J by 1 base, and 2 bases separated the two germline ends. The CDR3 DNA follows: TGTGCCAGCAGCCGTAACTATGGCTACACCTTC. It translates to CASSRNYGYTF. Complete variable domain (other parts from reference TRBV11-2 and TRBJ1-2): EAGVAQSPRYKIIEKRQSVAFWCNPISGHATLYWYQQILGQGPKLLIQFQNNGVVDDSQLPKDRFSAERLKGVDSTLKIQPAKLEDSAVYLCASSRNYGYTFGSGTRLTVV.

This chain connects TRBV6-1 to TRBJ2-3; no firm D call. The CDR3 is 14 amino acids. V was pared by 3 bases and J by 4 bases, with 11 bases between. CDR1 is MNHNS and CDR2 is SASEGT in the germline V gene. The CDR3 region is CASSDRPRADTQYF. The CDR3 nucleotides are TGTGCCAGCAGTGACAGACCCCGGGCAGATACGCAGTATTTT.

V and J are TRBV6-4 and TRBJ1-1; no definite D call. The germline CDR1 and CDR2 sequences are MRHNA and SNTAGT. The V end was cut by 3 bases, the J end by 6 bases, with 11 bases between. The CDR3 spans 13 residues. The CDR3 reads CASSERRGAEAFF. CDR3 DNA sequence: TGTGCCAGCAGTGAGAGGAGAGGTGCTGAAGCTTTCTTT.

This sequence joins TRBV6-6 and TRBJ1-1; D call uncertain. Trimming removed 5 bases at V and 8 bases at J, with 12 bases between. The germline V gene has CDR1 MNHNY and CDR2 SVGAGI (reference sequence). CDR3 length: 12 residues. The DNA for the CDR3 is TGTGCCAGCAGTGGCGGCCCCCGGGAAGCTTTCTTT. It encodes CASSGGPREAFF.